The rows below give T cell receptor beta chains drawn from one sample of a study of T cell changes during pregnancy in multiple sclerosis. Data came from immunoSEQ multiplex PCR; TCRdb stores just in-frame clones and leaves some out. The sample contains around 68,000 clones, 75% to 95% of which appear only once. The sample here was peripheral blood, taken in the third trimester of pregnancy. Source of these receptors: a female donor in good health, enrolled as a control in a pregnancy study. Both conserved end residues are part of each CDR3. A D gene is named only where the DNA matches it firmly. The size field is filled for only some rows; it gives once, few, many or a size class.

cdr3_nt cdr3_aa d_call clone_size j_call v_call
TGCGCCAGCAGCCCCCCCAGAGGGTTGAACACTGAAGCTTTCTTT CASSPPRGLNTEAFF . . TRBJ1-1 TRBV5-1
TGCGCCAGCAGCTCCTCCGGGGGGGATGACATTCAGTACTTC CASSSSGGDDIQYF TRBD2 . TRBJ2-4 TRBV5-1
TGTGCCAGCAGCCCTTCCTCGAGGGAACTAGCCGAGCAGTACTTC CASSPSSRELAEQYF . . TRBJ2-7 TRBV7-6
TGCGCCAGCAGCTCATCTGACAGGACCCAAGAGACCCAGTACTTC CASSSSDRTQETQYF . . TRBJ2-5 TRBV5-1
TGTGCCAGCAGCCCCAGGGTGCGGGGGGCTTCTAACTATGGCTACACCTTC CASSPRVRGASNYGYTF . . TRBJ1-2 TRBV7-8
TGTGCCAGCAGGACGGGACAGGGAGCCTACGAGCAGTACTTC CASRTGQGAYEQYF TRBD1 . TRBJ2-7 TRBV2
TGTGCCAGTACCATGATCGGACAGACGGGATCGAACACCGGGGAGCTGTTTTTT CASTMIGQTGSNTGELFF . . TRBJ2-2 TRBV19
TGTGCCAGCAGCTTAGCATGGACTAGCGGGAGAGGGGGGGAGGCCCAGTACTTC CASSLAWTSGRGGEAQYF TRBD2 . TRBJ2-5 TRBV7-2
TGTGCCAGCAGAGGACAGGGCCACGAGCAGTACTTC CASRGQGHEQYF TRBD1 once TRBJ2-7 TRBV2
TGTGCCAGCAGTTTAATCCTAGACCTCGGGAAGCAGTACTTC CASSLILDLGKQYF . . TRBJ2-7 TRBV27
TGTGCCAGCAGGGGGAGCCTCCTTGATAACTATGGCTACACCTTC CASRGSLLDNYGYTF . few TRBJ1-2 TRBV6-5
TGTGCCAGCAGCCCCCGGGACAGGAGATTATTCGGCAATCAGCCCCAGCATTTT CASSPRDRRLFGNQPQHF TRBD1 . TRBJ1-5 TRBV9
TGCGCCAGCAGTGAGCCGAGGGATACGCAGTATTTT CASSEPRDTQYF . . TRBJ2-3 TRBV10-1
TGCGCCAGCAGCCAAGACGATTCAGGGGGCATCACTGAAGCTTTCTTT CASSQDDSGGITEAFF TRBD1 . TRBJ1-1 TRBV4-1
TGTGCCAGCAGTGCCTATACTAGCGGGAGTATGAGCACAGATACGCAGTATTTT CASSAYTSGSMSTDTQYF TRBD2 once TRBJ2-3 TRBV25-1
TGTGCCAGCAGTGAACAGGGGGCTCCGAGGGAGACCCAGTACTTC CASSEQGAPRETQYF TRBD1 . TRBJ2-5 TRBV6-1
TGTGCCTGGAACAGGGATGCAAACACCATATATTTT CAWNRDANTIYF . once TRBJ1-3 TRBV30
TGTGCCAGCAGTTTACTTAGACTAGAGGGCACAGATACGCAGTATTTT CASSLLRLEGTDTQYF . once TRBJ2-3 TRBV28
TGTGCCAGCAGTGAATGGATGGGACAGGGAGTCCAGCCCCAGCATTTT CASSEWMGQGVQPQHF TRBD1 once TRBJ1-5 TRBV6-1
TGCGCCAGCAGCCAAGACCGGCCGGTTACTAGCGGCTCCTACGAGCAGTACTTC CASSQDRPVTSGSYEQYF TRBD2 . TRBJ2-7 TRBV4-1
TGCAGCGTTGCGAGCGGGAACTCCTACGAGCAGTACTTC CSVASGNSYEQYF TRBD2 . TRBJ2-7 TRBV29-1
TGTGCCAGCAGCCTAACCCGGTACAGGGTTTATTCACCCCTCCACTTT CASSLTRYRVYSPLHF . . TRBJ1-6 TRBV7-9
TGTGCCAGTAGTCCCTGGGGAGGGCTGAACACCGGGGAGCTGTTTTTT CASSPWGGLNTGELFF TRBD2 . TRBJ2-2 TRBV19
TGTGCCAGCAGTGAGGTGCTGGTTGGAGGGTACGAGCAGTACTTC CASSEVLVGGYEQYF . . TRBJ2-7 TRBV2
TGTGCCAGCAGTGGATACGGATTGAAAACCAGGACAGACGAGCAGTACTTC CASSGYGLKTRTDEQYF . . TRBJ2-7 TRBV6-1
TGTGCCACCTCAGGTTCAATTAACTATGGCTACACCTTC CATSGSINYGYTF . . TRBJ1-2 TRBV2
TGTGCCAGCTCTAAGGGGGGGACCACTGAAGCTTTCTTT CASSKGGTTEAFF . . TRBJ1-1 TRBV27
TGTGCCAGCAGTGAATATCAGGGTTCCCTTCTTATGAACACTGAAGCTTTCTTT CASSEYQGSLLMNTEAFF . once TRBJ1-1 TRBV2
TGTGCCAGCAGTCTGACAGCATTCAATCAGCCCCAGCATTTT CASSLTAFNQPQHF . . TRBJ1-5 TRBV6-6
TGTGCCAGCAGCCGCATACTAGCGGGGGGGCAAGAGACCCAGTACTTC CASSRILAGGQETQYF TRBD2 . TRBJ2-5 TRBV28